The sequence of this T cell receptor beta chain was determined in a study of cytomegalovirus exposure and HLA in healthy donors. General study points: Some V segments, including TRBV6-2 and TRBV6-3, were excluded as indistinguishable. Altogether, about 160 TCR beta chains were recorded as cytomegalovirus-associated.

The ends were cut back, 2 bases at V and 2 bases at J, with 4 bases in the middle. This CDR3 contains 12 residues. Germline V gene data show CDR1 as GTSNPN and CDR2 as SVGIG (reference sequence). A word on this clone: Its specificity is not known.

A multiplex PCR was run with 60 Vbeta primers and 13 Jbeta primers. Produced via immunoSEQ multiplex PCR; TCRdb's table is partial and in-frame only. The table lists 80,000 to 95,000 clones, 63% of them singletons. Sequenced sample: PBMCs. This receptor was identified in a woman aged 25 to 39 in good health and CMV-seronegative. This chain connects TRBV30 to TRBJ1-3; no reliable D call. The DNA of the CDR3 is TGTGCCTGGAGTCAAACTGGAAACACCATATATTTT. This gives the protein CAWSQTGNTIYF.